One sample yielded the 17 T cell receptor beta chains listed below, sequenced in a study of blood T cell repertoires in COVID-19. Produced via immunoSEQ multiplex PCR; TCRdb's table is partial and in-frame only. The data hold some 150,000 clones, with about four fifths observed a single time. The sequenced material came from peripheral blood. Every receptor here comes from a human donor in a cohort sampled during active COVID-19.

The CDR3 reads CASSPPGQGLGDEQYF. The DNA of the CDR3 is TGTGCCAGCAGCCCCCCCGGGCAGGGCCTGGGTGACGAGCAGTACTTC. The chain recombines TRBV7-9 with TRBJ2-7, with a tentative D call TRBD1 (5 bases). Germline CDR1 and CDR2: SEHNR and FQNEAQ (reference sequence). The CDR3 sequence is 16 residues long. V was clipped by 5 bases and J by 5 bases, with 22 bases between them.

The V and J genes are TRBV3-1 (or the pseudogene TRBV3-2) and TRBJ2-7, with a possible D match to TRBD2 (6 bases). Looked up from germline, CDR1 is LGHDT and CDR2 is YNNKEL (reference sequence). This CDR3 is built from 14 residues. Trimming took off 4 bases at V and 2 bases at J, with 12 bases between the two ends. This chain's CDR3 is CASSPAGRPYEQYF. The CDR3 DNA sequence: TGTGCCAGCAGCCCCGCCGGGAGACCCTACGAGCAGTACTTC.

This clone showed up just a few times. The rearrangement links TRBV9 to TRBJ1-2; the match to TRBD1 covers 11 bases. Unmatched junction bases numbered 6, after V lost 4 bases and J lost 4 bases. The germline CDR1 and CDR2 sequences are SGDLS and YYNGEE. The CDR3 runs 15 residues. CDR3 in DNA: TGTGCCAGCAGCCTCCGGACAGGGGGCTTCTATGGCTACACCTTC. Protein sequence: CASSLRTGGFYGYTF.

This clone was recorded only once. The rearrangement joins TRBV27 to TRBJ2-1, with TRBD2 matching 13 bases. After removal of 6 bases from V and 0 bases from J, the junction contained 8 bases not matched to a gene. This CDR3 region has 18 residues. CDR1 MNHEY and CDR2 SMNVEV come from the germline V gene (reference sequence). The CDR3 region has the DNA TGTGCCAGCAGAGGACTAGCGGGAGTCCCGAGCTCCTACAATGAGCAGTTCTTC. It translates to CASRGLAGVPSSYNEQFF.

This clone has only one observation. The V call is TRBV4-2, the J call TRBJ2-5; 10 nucleotides match TRBD2. Germline lookup yields CDR1 LGHNA and CDR2 YNFKEQ. This CDR3 comprises 16 residues. Unmatched junction bases numbered 5, after V lost 0 bases and J lost 4 bases. In DNA form, the CDR3 reads TGTGCCAGCAGCCAAGATCCGCTAGCGGGAGCAGAGACCCAGTACTTC. This sequence encodes CASSQDPLAGAETQYF.

This clone was recorded once. This sequence joins TRBV6-6 and TRBJ2-2, with D possibly being TRBD2 (5 bases). V dropped 6 bases and J dropped 7 bases, with 12 bases sitting between them. Germline V gene sequence: CDR1 MNHNY, CDR2 SVGAGI (reference sequence). The CDR3 runs 13 residues. The CDR3 here is CASSRLEGGELFF. As DNA, the CDR3 is TGTGCCAGCAGCCGCCTTGAGGGCGGGGAGCTGTTTTTT.

This chain joins TRBV6-4 and TRBJ2-1, with 8 bases matching TRBD2. J was trimmed by 8 bases and V by 3 bases; bases with no gene match: 6. Germline CDR1 reads MRHNA; CDR2 reads SNTAGT. This CDR3 region has 14 residues. CDR3 bases: TGTGCCAGCAGTGATGTAGCGGGAAGGGATGAGCAGTTCTTC. This codes for CASSDVAGRDEQFF.

The genes are TRBV7-9 and TRBJ1-1; TRBD1 aligns across 8 bases. CDR3 length equals 14 residues. The germline V gene has CDR1 SEHNR and CDR2 FQNEAQ (reference sequence). The junction had 9 bases not matched to a gene; V was cut back by 7 bases and J by 5 bases. CDR3 amino acids: CASNYGTGGTEAFF. The CDR3 bases are TGTGCCAGCAACTACGGAACAGGGGGGACTGAAGCTTTCTTT.

The chain carries TRBV3-1 (or the pseudogene TRBV3-2) and TRBJ1-5; unclear D gene. Germline CDR1 reads LGHDT; CDR2 reads YNNKEL (reference sequence). The germline V and J ends were trimmed by 4 bases and 1 base, with 11 bases remaining between them. This CDR3 comprises 15 residues. CDR3 sequence reads: CASSPTIESNQPQHF. The CDR3 nucleotides read TGTGCCAGCAGCCCTACTATAGAAAGCAATCAGCCCCAGCATTTT.

The chain joins TRBV14 to TRBJ2-1, with 13 bases lining up with TRBD2. V trimming: 2 bases; J trimming: 0 bases; junction bases outside the gene matches: 10. Germline CDR1 reads SGHDN; CDR2 reads FVKESK. This CDR3 comprises 20 residues. DNA of the CDR3: TGTGCCAGCAGCCAAAGACTGGGACTAGCGGGATGGAGCTCCTACAATGAGCAGTTCTTC. It yields the protein CASSQRLGLAGWSSYNEQFF.

The rearrangement joins TRBV2 to TRBJ2-5, with TRBD2 matching 7 bases. The junction had 10 bases not matched to a gene; V was cut back by 11 bases and J by 1 base. CDR1 is SNHLY and CDR2 is FYNNEI in the germline V gene. CDR3 length: 14 amino acids. The CDR3 DNA reads TGTGCCTCCGCCCGGGACTACCTCCAAGAGACCCAGTACTTC. Translated, it gives CASARDYLQETQYF.

This clone was observed a few times. The chain joins TRBV5-1 to TRBJ2-1; TRBD2 aligns across 8 bases. CDR3 length: 13 amino acids. The germline V gene has CDR1 SGHRS and CDR2 YFSETQ. V lost 2 bases, J lost 9 bases, and 4 bases stayed unmatched. The chain's CDR3 is CASSFAGGTEQFF. The CDR3 region has the DNA TGCGCCAGCAGCTTCGCGGGAGGTACTGAGCAGTTCTTC.

This chain uses TRBV6-2 or TRBV6-3 with TRBJ2-7, with 14 bases aligning to TRBD2. CDR3 size: 18 residues. Germline trimming cut 2 bases from V and 0 bases from J; bases unmatched to any gene: 6. Germline V gene sequence: CDR1 MNHEY, CDR2 SVGEGT. CDR3 amino acids: CASSYPKGLAGDSYEQYF. The CDR3 DNA reads as TGTGCCAGCAGTTACCCGAAGGGACTAGCGGGAGACTCCTACGAGCAGTACTTC.

This rearrangement joins TRBV27 to TRBJ2-7, with no clear D. Germline V CDR1 and CDR2: MNHEY, SMNVEV (reference sequence). CDR3 length equals 18 residues. V was shortened by 0 bases and J by 3 bases, with 21 bases between the two germline ends. CDR3 sequence: CASSLSPLSSSAIYEQYF. The DNA for the CDR3 is TGTGCCAGCAGTTTATCTCCTTTATCGTCCAGTGCCATCTACGAGCAGTACTTC.

The chain links TRBV5-1 to TRBJ2-2, with TRBD1 as a possible D gene (5 bases). Per germline, CDR1 SGHRS and CDR2 YFSETQ. CDR3 length equals 14 residues. Trimming stripped 4 bases from V and 1 base from J, with 8 bases between. The CDR3 loop reads CASSATGNTGELFF. CDR3 sequence (DNA): TGCGCCAGCAGCGCTACAGGGAACACCGGGGAGCTGTTTTTT. The full variable domain, its missing parts supplied by reference TRBV5-1 and TRBJ2-2, is KAGVTQTPRYLIKTRGQQVTLSCSPISGHRSVSWYQQTPGQGLQFLFEYFSETQRNKGNFPGRFSGRQFSNSRSEMNVSTLELGDSALYLCASSATGNTGELFFGEGSRLTVL.

As DNA, the CDR3 is TGTGCCAGCACTCCGACAGGGGGCCTCGGTTCCTACAATGAGCAGTTCTTC. It is translated as CASTPTGGLGSYNEQFF. V and J are TRBV25-1 and TRBJ2-1; 10 bases fit TRBD1. The ends lost 7 bases at V and 1 base at J; junction bases unmatched: 10. In germline, CDR1 is MGHDK, CDR2 SYGVNS. This CDR3 is built from 17 residues.

The chain is built from TRBV4-3 and TRBJ2-3; weak D call: TRBD1 (6 bases). The germline V gene has CDR1 LGHNA and CDR2 YSLEER. The CDR3 extends over 16 amino acids. V was shortened by 4 bases and J by 4 bases, with 18 bases between the two germline ends. CDR3 sequence reads: CASSLSTGSGADTQYF. In DNA, the CDR3 is TGCGCCAGCAGCCTCAGTACAGGGTCCGGGGCAGATACGCAGTATTTT.